The clone carrying this T cell receptor (beta chain) has a handful of counts. The antigen is not known. The entry originates in a study of T-cell memory formation after mild COVID-19. Study conclusions and caveats: The study found contracting CD4+ clones mainly in CM and EM and contracting CD8+ clones in EMRA.

From the 5' RACE reads, TCRdb called clonotypes with MiXCR, one entry per CDR3 protein. The sample has about 140,000 distinct CDR3 sequences; roughly 15% are singletons. The germline gives CDR1 SEHNR, CDR2 FQNEAQ (reference sequence). V was pared by 0 bases and J by 5 bases, with 16 bases between. The CDR3 is made up of 16 amino acids. The V gene is TRBV7-9, the J gene TRBJ1-2; tentatively, D is TRBD1 (5 bases). The source is an adult woman who had mild COVID-19 (a few samples of this study predate the infection). Cell type and time point are not known. The sequenced sample was PBMCs or a T cell subset sorted from them (not recorded which). The CDR3 DNA sequence: TGTGCCAGCAGCTTAGCGTATGGGGCCGGCAAGTATGGCTACACCTTC. Residues: CASSLAYGAGKYGYTF.